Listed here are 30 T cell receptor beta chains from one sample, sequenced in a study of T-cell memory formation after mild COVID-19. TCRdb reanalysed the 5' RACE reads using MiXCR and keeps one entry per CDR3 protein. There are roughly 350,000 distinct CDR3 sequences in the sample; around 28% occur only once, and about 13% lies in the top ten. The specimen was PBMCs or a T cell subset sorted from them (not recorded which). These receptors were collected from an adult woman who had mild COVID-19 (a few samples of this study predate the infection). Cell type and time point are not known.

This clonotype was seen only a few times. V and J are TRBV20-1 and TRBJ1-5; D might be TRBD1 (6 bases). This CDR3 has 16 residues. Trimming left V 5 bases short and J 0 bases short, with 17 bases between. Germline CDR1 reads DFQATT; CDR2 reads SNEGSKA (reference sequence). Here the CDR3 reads CSALGGNRASNQPQHF. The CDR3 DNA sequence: TGCAGTGCTCTAGGCGGGAACAGGGCTAGCAATCAGCCCCAGCATTTT.

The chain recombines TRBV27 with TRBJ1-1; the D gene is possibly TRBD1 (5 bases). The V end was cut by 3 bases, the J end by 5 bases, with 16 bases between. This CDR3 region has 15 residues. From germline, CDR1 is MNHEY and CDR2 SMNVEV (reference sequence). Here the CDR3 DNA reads TGTGCCAGCAGTTTCGGGGGAGGGCTGAGGACTGAAGCTTTCTTT. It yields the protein CASSFGGGLRTEAFF.

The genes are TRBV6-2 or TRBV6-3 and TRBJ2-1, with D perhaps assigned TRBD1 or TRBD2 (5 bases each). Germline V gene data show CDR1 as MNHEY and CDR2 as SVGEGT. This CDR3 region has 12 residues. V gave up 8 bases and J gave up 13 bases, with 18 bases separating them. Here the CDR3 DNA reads TGTGCCAGCGGTGGAAGGGGACCTACCCAGTTCTTC. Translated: CASGGRGPTQFF.

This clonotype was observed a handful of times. CDR3 residues: CASSLGASGIYEQYF. The DNA for the CDR3 is TGTGCCAGCAGCTTAGGTGCTAGCGGGATTTACGAGCAGTACTTC. The chain joins TRBV7-2 to TRBJ2-7; 9 nucleotides line up with TRBD2. CDR3 length: 15 residues. J lost 4 bases, V lost 1 base, and 5 bases had no gene match. The germline V gene has CDR1 SGHTA and CDR2 FQGNSA.

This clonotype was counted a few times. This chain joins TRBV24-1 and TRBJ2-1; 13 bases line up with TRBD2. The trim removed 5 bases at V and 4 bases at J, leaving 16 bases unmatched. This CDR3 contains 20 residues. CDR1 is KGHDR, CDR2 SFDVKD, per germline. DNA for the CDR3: TGTGCCACCAGTGGTCCTGGACTAGCGGGGGAAAAACGCGTGTACAATGAGCAGTTCTTC. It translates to CATSGPGLAGEKRVYNEQFF.

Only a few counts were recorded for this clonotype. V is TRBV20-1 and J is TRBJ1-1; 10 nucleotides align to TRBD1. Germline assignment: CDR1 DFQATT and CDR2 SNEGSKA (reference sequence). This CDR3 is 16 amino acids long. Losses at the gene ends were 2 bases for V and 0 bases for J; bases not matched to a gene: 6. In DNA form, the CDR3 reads TGCAGTGCTAGAACCGGGACAGGGGCCCTGAACACTGAAGCTTTCTTT. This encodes CSARTGTGALNTEAFF.

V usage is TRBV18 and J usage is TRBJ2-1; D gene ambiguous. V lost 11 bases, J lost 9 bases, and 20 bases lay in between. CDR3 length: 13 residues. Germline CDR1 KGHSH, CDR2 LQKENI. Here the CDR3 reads CAGSDRASAEQFF. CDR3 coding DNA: TGTGCCGGATCCGACCGGGCCAGTGCTGAGCAGTTCTTC.

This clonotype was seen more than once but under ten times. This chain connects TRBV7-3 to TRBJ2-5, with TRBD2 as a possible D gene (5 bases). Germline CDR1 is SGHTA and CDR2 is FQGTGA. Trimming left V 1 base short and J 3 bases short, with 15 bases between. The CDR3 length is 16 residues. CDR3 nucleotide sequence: TGTGCCAGCAGCTTAAATCCAGATACGGGAAAAGAGACCCAGTACTTC. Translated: CASSLNPDTGKETQYF.

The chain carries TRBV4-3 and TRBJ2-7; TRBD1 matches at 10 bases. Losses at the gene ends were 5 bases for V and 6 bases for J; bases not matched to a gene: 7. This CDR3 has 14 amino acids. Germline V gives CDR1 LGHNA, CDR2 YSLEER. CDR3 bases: TGCGCCAGCAGCTCGGACAGGGGGATCTCCGAGCAGTACTTC. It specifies CASSSDRGISEQYF.

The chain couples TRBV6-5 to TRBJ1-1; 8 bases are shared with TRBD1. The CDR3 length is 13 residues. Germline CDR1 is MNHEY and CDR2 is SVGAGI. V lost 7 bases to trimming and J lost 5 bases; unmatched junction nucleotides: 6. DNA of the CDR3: TGTGCCAGCAACCCGACAGGGGAGACTGAAGCTTTCTTT. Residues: CASNPTGETEAFF.

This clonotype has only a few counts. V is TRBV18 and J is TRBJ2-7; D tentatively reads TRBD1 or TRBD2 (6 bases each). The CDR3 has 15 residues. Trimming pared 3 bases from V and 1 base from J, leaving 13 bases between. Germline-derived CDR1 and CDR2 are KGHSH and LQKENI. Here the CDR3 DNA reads TGTGCCAGCTCACCGCAGGAGGGGGTATCCTACGAGCAGTACTTC. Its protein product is CASSPQEGVSYEQYF.

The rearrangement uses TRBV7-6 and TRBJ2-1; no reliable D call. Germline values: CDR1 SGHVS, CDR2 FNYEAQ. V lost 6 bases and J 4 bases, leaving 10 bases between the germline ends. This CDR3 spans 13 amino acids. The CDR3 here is CASSGQQYNEQFF. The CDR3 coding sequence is TGTGCCAGCAGTGGGCAGCAGTACAATGAGCAGTTCTTC.

In nucleotides, the CDR3 is TGTGCCACCAGTGATTTCGGACAGGGGGCTTATGAGACCCAGTACTTC. This translates into CATSDFGQGAYETQYF. The chain has TRBV24-1 and TRBJ2-5; 11 bases map to TRBD1. Per the germline V gene, CDR1 is KGHDR and CDR2 is SFDVKD. The CDR3 covers 16 residues. After removal of 1 base from V and 5 bases from J, the junction contained 5 bases not matched to a gene.

CDR3 in DNA: TGTGCCTCCGGCAGGACTGATCAAGAGACCCAGTACTTC. Amino acids: CASGRTDQETQYF. The V gene is TRBV10-3, the J gene TRBJ2-5, with D possibly being TRBD2 (5 bases). Germline V gene sequence: CDR1 ENHRY, CDR2 SYGVKD. V was shortened by 11 bases and J by 2 bases, with 15 bases between the two germline ends. The CDR3 sequence is 13 residues long.

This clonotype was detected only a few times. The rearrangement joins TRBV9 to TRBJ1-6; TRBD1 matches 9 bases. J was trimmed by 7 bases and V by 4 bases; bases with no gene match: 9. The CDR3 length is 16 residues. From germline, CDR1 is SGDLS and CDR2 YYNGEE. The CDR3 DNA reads TGTGCCAGCAGCCCCCGGACAGGGGTAGGGAATTCACCCCTCCACTTT. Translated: CASSPRTGVGNSPLHF.

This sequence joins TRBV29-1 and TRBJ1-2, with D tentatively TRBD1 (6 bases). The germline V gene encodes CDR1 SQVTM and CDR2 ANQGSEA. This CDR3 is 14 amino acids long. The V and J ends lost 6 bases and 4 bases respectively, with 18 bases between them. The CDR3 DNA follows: TGCAGCGTAAAAACCGCAGGGGCCGGCTATGGCTACACCTTC. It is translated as CSVKTAGAGYGYTF.

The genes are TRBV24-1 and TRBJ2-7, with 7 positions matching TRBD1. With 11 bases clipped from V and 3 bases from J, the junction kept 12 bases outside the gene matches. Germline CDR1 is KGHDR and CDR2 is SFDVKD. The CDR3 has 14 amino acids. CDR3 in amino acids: CAIIPGQRGYEQYF. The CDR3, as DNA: TGTGCCATCATACCGGGACAGAGAGGCTACGAGCAGTACTTC.

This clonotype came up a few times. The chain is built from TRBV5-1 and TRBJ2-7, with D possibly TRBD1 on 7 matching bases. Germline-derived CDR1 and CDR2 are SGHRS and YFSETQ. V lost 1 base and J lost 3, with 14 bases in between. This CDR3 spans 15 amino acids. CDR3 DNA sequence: TGCGCCAGCAGCTTGATACAGGGGACTTTCTACGAGCAGTACTTC. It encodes CASSLIQGTFYEQYF.

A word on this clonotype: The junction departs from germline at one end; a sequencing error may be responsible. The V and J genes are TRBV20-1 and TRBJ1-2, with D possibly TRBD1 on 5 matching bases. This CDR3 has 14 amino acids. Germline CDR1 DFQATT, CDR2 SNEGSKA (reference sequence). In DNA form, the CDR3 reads TGCAGTGCTAGAGTACAGAGAGGGGCGAAAGGCTACAGCTTC. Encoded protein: CSARVQRGAKGYSF.

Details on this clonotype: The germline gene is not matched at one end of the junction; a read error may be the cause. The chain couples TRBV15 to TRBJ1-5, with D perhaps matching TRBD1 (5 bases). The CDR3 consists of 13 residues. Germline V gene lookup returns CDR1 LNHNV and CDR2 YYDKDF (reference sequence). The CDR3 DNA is TGTGCCACCAGCGGAGACAGAAATCAGCCCCAGCATTTT. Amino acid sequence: CATSGDRNQPQHF. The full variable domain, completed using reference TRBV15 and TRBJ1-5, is DAMVIQNPRYQVTQFGKPVTLSCSQTLNHNVMYWYQQKSSQAPKLLFHYYDKDFNNEADTPDNFQSRRPNTSFCFLDIRSPGLGDTAMYLCATSGDRNQPQHFGDGTRLSIL.

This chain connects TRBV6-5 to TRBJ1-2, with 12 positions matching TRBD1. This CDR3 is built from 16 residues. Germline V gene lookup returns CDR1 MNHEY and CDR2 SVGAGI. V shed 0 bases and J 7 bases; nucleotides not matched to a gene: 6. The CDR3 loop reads CASSYSGTGGASGYTF. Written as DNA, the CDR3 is TGTGCCAGCAGTTACTCCGGGACAGGGGGCGCATCTGGCTACACCTTC.

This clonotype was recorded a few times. This CDR3 reads CASSPDRGKLFF. In nucleotides, the CDR3 is TGTGCCAGCAGTCCGGACAGGGGGAAACTGTTTTTT. The V call is TRBV6-5, the J call TRBJ1-4, with 10 nucleotides matching TRBD1. Unmatched junction bases numbered 2, after V lost 5 bases and J lost 11 bases. CDR1 is MNHEY and CDR2 is SVGAGI in the germline V gene. CDR3 length: 12 residues.

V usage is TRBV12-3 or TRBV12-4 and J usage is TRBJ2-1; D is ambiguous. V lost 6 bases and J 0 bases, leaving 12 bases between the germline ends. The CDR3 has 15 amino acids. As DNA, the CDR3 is TGTGCCAGCAGCCCCACAGTGAGCTCCTACAATGAGCAGTTCTTC. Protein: CASSPTVSSYNEQFF.

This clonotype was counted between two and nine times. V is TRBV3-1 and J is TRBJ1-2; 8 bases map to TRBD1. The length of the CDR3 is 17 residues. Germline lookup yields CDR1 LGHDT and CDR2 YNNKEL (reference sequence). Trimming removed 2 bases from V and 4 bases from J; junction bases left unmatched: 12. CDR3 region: CASSQRWRGRGPYGYTF. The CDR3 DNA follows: TGTGCCAGCAGCCAACGGTGGAGGGGCAGGGGGCCCTATGGCTACACCTTC.

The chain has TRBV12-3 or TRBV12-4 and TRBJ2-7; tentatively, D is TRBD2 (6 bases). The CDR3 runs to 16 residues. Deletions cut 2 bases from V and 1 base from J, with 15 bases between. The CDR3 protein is CASSLSRGILSYEQYF. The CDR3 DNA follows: TGTGCCAGCAGTTTATCGCGGGGAATTCTGTCCTACGAGCAGTACTTC.

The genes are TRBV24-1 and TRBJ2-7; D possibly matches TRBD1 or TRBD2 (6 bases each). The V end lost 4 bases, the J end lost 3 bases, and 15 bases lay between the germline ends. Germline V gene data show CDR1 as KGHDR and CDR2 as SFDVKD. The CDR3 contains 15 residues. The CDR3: CATSERGGRIYEQYF. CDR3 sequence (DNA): TGTGCCACCAGTGAGCGAGGGGGGCGAATCTACGAGCAGTACTTC.

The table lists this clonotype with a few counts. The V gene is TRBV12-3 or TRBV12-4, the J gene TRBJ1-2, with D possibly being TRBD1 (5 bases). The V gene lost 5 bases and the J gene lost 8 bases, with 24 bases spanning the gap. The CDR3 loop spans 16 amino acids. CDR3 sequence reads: CASSGPGLPSRGGYTF. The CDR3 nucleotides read TGTGCCAGCAGTGGCCCGGGACTTCCAAGCCGAGGGGGCTACACCTTC.

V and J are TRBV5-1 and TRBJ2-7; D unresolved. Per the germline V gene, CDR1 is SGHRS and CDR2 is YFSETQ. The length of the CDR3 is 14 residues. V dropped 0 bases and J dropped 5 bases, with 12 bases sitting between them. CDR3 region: CASSLAQLGDEQYF. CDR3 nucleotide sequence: TGCGCCAGCAGCTTGGCCCAGCTAGGAGACGAGCAGTACTTC.

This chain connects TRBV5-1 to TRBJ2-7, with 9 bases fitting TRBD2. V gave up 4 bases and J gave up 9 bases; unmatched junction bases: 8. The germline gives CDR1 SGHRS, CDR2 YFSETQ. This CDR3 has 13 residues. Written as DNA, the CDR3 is TGCGCCAGCAGCCACGGGACTAGCTTCGGGCAGTACTTC. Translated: CASSHGTSFGQYF. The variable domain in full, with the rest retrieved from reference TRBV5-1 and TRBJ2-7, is KAGVTQTPRYLIKTRGQQVTLSCSPISGHRSVSWYQQTPGQGLQFLFEYFSETQRNKGNFPGRFSGRQFSNSRSEMNVSTLELGDSALYLCASSHGTSFGQYFGPGTRLTVT.

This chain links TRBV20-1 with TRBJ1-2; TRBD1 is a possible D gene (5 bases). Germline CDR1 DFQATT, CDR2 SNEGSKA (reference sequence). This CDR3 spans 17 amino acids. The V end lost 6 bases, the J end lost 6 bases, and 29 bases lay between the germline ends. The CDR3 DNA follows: TGCAGTGCCCTCCGTTTCACGAACGAGGCCCTAGGGGATGGCTACACCTTC. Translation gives CSALRFTNEALGDGYTF.